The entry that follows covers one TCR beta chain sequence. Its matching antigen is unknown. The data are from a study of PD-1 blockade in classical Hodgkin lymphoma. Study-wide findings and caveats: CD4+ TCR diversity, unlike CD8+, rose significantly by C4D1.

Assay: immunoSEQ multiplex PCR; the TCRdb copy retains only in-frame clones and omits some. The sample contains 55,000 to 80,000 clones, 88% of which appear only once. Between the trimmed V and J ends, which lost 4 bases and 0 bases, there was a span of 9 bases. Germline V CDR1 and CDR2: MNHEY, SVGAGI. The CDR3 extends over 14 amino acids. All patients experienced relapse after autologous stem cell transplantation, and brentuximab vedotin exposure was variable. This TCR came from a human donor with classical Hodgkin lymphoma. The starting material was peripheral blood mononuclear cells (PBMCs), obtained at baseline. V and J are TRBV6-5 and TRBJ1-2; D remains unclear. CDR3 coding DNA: TGTGCCAGCAGTTCCCATAAAGCTAACTATGGCTACACCTTC. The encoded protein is CASSSHKANYGYTF.